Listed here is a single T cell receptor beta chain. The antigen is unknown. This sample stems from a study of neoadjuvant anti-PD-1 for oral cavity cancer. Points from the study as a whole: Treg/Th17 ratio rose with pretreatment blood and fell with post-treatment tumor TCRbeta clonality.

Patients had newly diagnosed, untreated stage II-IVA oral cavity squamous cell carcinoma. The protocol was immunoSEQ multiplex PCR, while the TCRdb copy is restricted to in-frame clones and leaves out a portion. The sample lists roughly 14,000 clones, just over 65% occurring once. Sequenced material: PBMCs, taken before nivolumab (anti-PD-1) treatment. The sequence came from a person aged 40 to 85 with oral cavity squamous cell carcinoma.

CDR3 nucleotide sequence: TGTGCCAGCAGGACCGACAGGGGAAGCAATCAGCCCCAGCATTTT. The encoded protein is CASRTDRGSNQPQHF. This chain links TRBV4-2 with TRBJ1-5; 8 bases are a match to TRBD1. The CDR3 has 15 residues. The V gene's germline CDR1 is LGHNA and CDR2 YNFKEQ. J gave up 1 base and V 6 bases, and 5 bases lay outside the gene matches.